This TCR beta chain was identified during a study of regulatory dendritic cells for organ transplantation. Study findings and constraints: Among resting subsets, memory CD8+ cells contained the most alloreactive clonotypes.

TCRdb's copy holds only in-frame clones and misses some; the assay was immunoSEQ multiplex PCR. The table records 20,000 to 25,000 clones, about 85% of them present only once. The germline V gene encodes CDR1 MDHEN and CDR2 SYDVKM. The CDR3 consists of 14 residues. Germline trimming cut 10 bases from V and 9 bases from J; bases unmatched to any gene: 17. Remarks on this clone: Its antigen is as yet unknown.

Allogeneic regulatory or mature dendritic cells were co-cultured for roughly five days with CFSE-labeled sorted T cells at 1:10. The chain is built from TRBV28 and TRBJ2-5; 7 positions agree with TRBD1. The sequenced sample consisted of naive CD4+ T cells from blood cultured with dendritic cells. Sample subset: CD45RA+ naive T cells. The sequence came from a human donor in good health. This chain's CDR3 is CATMARTGAGAQYF. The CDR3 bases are TGTGCCACCATGGCTCGGACAGGAGCCGGGGCCCAGTACTTC.